This entry lists 6 T cell receptor beta chains sequenced from one sample in a study of OX40 agonist ivuxolimab in advanced cancers. Sequencing was performed with immunoSEQ multiplex PCR; in TCRdb, only in-frame clones are kept and a portion is missing. The table includes more than 50,000 clones, 70% to 90% detected once. The sample consisted of CD4+ or CD8+ T cells sorted from blood, taken in a trial of the OX40 agonist ivuxolimab. The origin of the receptors is an adult with an advanced solid tumor such as melanoma, head and neck, liver or kidney cancer.

This clone has just one count. The V and J genes are TRBV19 and TRBJ2-5, with 9 bases fitting TRBD1. Losses at the gene ends were 5 bases for V and 1 base for J; bases not matched to a gene: 2. Germline CDR1 and CDR2: LNHDA and SQIVND (reference sequence). The CDR3 is made up of 14 amino acids. The chain's CDR3 is CASSGQGRQETQYF. CDR3 coding DNA: TGTGCCAGTAGTGGACAGGGGCGCCAAGAGACCCAGTACTTC.

V usage is TRBV7-8 and J usage is TRBJ1-4, with D maybe TRBD1 (5 bases). The CDR3 covers 16 residues. CDR1 is SGHVS and CDR2 is FQNEAQ in the germline V gene. V shed 0 bases and J shed 4 bases, with 12 bases lying between them. This CDR3 is CASSLAAGFGNEKLFF. The CDR3 DNA sequence: TGTGCCAGCAGCTTAGCGGCAGGGTTTGGTAATGAAAAACTGTTTTTT.

The chain recombines TRBV7-8 with TRBJ1-1; D not certain. V lost 2 bases and J 11 bases, leaving 18 bases between the germline ends. The CDR3 sequence is 14 residues long. Germline V lookup: CDR1 SGHVS, CDR2 FQNEAQ. The DNA of the CDR3 is TGTGCCAGCAGCTTACCGGATACGACCGGTGGGGCTTTCTTT. It yields the protein CASSLPDTTGGAFF.

This chain links TRBV20-1 with TRBJ2-5, with D maybe TRBD2 (5 bases). V lost 6 bases and J 3 bases, leaving 8 bases between the germline ends. The germline V gene encodes CDR1 DFQATT and CDR2 SNEGSKA (reference sequence). The length of the CDR3 is 11 residues. The CDR3 protein is CSAIGKETQYF. The CDR3 DNA reads as TGCAGTGCGATCGGGAAAGAGACCCAGTACTTC.

The chain carries TRBV19 and TRBJ2-3; the D gene is possibly TRBD1 (7 bases). CDR1 and CDR2 (germline): LNHDA, SQIVND (reference sequence). This CDR3 has 15 residues. Trimming cost V 6 bases and J 8 bases, with 21 bases left between them. The CDR3 DNA follows: TGTGCCAGTAGCCGCCGGGTGGGGGGACAGACTACGCAGTATTTT. This codes for CASSRRVGGQTTQYF. The full variable domain, its missing parts supplied by reference TRBV19 and TRBJ2-3, is DGGITQSPKYLFRKEGQNVTLSCEQNLNHDAMYWYRQDPGQGLRLIYYSQIVNDFQKGDIAEGYSVSREKKESFPLTVTSAQKNPTAFYLCASSRRVGGQTTQYFGPGTRLTVL.

This chain links TRBV18 with TRBJ2-3; 8 nucleotides agree with TRBD1. This CDR3 is 14 amino acids long. Germline V gene data show CDR1 as KGHSH and CDR2 as LQKENI. V was pared by 3 bases and J by 1 base, with 0 bases of the junction left unmatched. In DNA, the CDR3 is TGTGCCAGCTCACCGACAGGGGGCACAGATACGCAGTATTTT. Amino acids: CASSPTGGTDTQYF.